This T cell receptor beta chain was sequenced for a study of blood T cell repertoires in COVID-19 (dated by TCRdb to between 2020 and 2021). Turning to the overall study: Samples from collaborators originated in the United States, Italy and Spain and spanned both the acute and convalescent phases of COVID-19. Where available, HLA class I and class II types were taken from metadata supplied by the sample provider and were not determined by assay-based typing. The repertoires were released in a freely available public database meant as a resource for research on the immune response to SARS-CoV-2. The samples were drawn from two sources: the first 160 participants of the ongoing ImmuneRACE study, and 1,254 subjects contributed by 6 global collaborators. The prospective study material was composed of cDNA or gDNA derived from T cells, B-cell-depleted T cells, or PBMCs. Deeply sampled blood TCRbeta repertoires from subjects exposed to, actively infected with, or recovered from COVID-19 were included in the dataset. Nearly every sample came with metadata listing a de-identified subject ID, COVID-19 status, age in years and sex. Points the paper makes about the study in general: The amount of clinical and demographic metadata varied by source and participant and was provided uncurated.

Points on this clone: Its antigen specificity is not known. Per-base qualities were not stored, and no clone one base away is much larger.

According to the germline V gene, CDR1 reads MNHNS and CDR2 reads SASEGT. V loses 8 bases, J loses 1 base, and the germline ends lie 15 bases apart. Including cysteine and phenylalanine, the CDR3 has 14 amino acids. Of all the DNA, just the CDR3 is kept, 42 bases in frame from base 1. TCRbeta CDR3 regions were amplified from genomic DNA using the immunoSEQ Assay, a bias-controlled multiplex PCR. As for the authors' bioinformatics: Within the assay, amplification of reference gene primers was used to estimate how many nucleated cells each sample contained. To quantify the absolute abundance of each unique TCRbeta CDR3 rearrangement, sequence reads were collapsed and filtered. Productive Simpson clonality was computed per sample as the square root of Simpson's diversity index over productive rearrangements. TCRdb took over this immuneACCESS table, retaining in-frame rearrangements with V and J assigned. Such tables are incomplete; in checked studies, under half of the missing clones stem from an unresolved V gene, and the remainder is unexplained. That table is the source of V, J and clone size, and D and trimming were worked out from the DNA. A total of about 180,000 clones appear in this sample, more than 70% of them only once. The top ten clonotypes cover 3.5% to 4.5% of the sample.

The collaborating institutions used their own protocols to collect whole blood in K2EDTA tubes. Collaborator samples were shipped for TCRbeta analysis as frozen whole blood, isolated PBMCs, or DNA extracted from either sample type. The sequence was collected from a woman under 40 with acute or convalescent COVID-19. The rearrangement combines TRBV6-1 with TRBJ2-7, and possibly TRBD2, on 5 matching bases. Sequencing was performed on peripheral blood. CDR3 loop: CASGPPGSSYEQYF. At the DNA level, the sequence is TGTGCCAGCGGCCCCCCGGGATCTTCCTACGAGCAGTACTTC.